A selection of T cell receptor beta chains follows, all from one sample in a study of shared clonotypes between healthy human individuals. Clones were sequenced by immunoSEQ multiplex PCR, and TCRdb holds only the in-frame ones, with some missing. The sample holds some 1.5 million clones, around 97% seen once. The sequenced material came from naive CD4+ T cells sorted from blood. These receptors were collected from a man aged 25-45 years in good health. Each CDR3 is given with its conserved first and last residue. D genes are given only for firm matches. Expanded clones are given a class, and other clones once, few, many or no size at all.

TRBV2,.,.,TRBJ2-7,TGTGCCAGCAGTGAACGAGCGGGTTGGGGATCCTACGAGCAGTACTTC,CASSERAGWGSYEQYF
TRBV7-6,TRBD2,.,TRBJ2-1,TGTGCCAGCAGCCTTAGCGGGGCGGAGCAGTTCTTC,CASSLSGAEQFF
TRBV27,TRBD1,.,TRBJ1-1,TGTGCCAGCAGTTCATCAGGGGGATGGACTGAAGCTTTCTTT,CASSSSGGWTEAFF
TRBV29-1,TRBD2,.,TRBJ2-7,TGCAGCGTTGGTCTAGCGGGAGGGCCATACTCCTACGAGCAGTACTTC,CSVGLAGGPYSYEQYF
TRBV11-2,.,.,TRBJ2-2,TGTGCCAGCAGCTTAGCCTGGCGCGCGAACACCGGGGAGCTGTTTTTT,CASSLAWRANTGELFF
TRBV4-1,.,.,TRBJ2-7,TGCGCCAGCAGCCAAGCCCCGAGGGGGAACGAGCAGTACTTC,CASSQAPRGNEQYF
TRBV5-1,.,.,TRBJ1-1,TGTGCCAGCAGCTTGGATGTGGAAGGCACTGAAGCTTTCTTT,CASSLDVEGTEAFF
TRBV19,TRBD1,once,TRBJ2-7,TGTGCCAGTAGGGGCCCCCGACAGGGTACCTCCTACGAGCAGTACTTC,CASRGPRQGTSYEQYF
TRBV15,.,once,TRBJ2-1,TGTGCCACCAGCAGAGAGCCAGGGAGTTACAATGAGCAGTTCTTC,CATSREPGSYNEQFF
TRBV27,TRBD2,.,TRBJ2-1,TGTGCCAGCAGTCCCCGACTAGCGGGAGGGCCACATGAGCAGTTCTTC,CASSPRLAGGPHEQFF
TRBV2,.,.,TRBJ1-6,TGTGCCAGCAGTCCTAATTCACCCCTCCACTTT,CASSPNSPLHF
TRBV6-1,.,.,TRBJ2-3,TGTGCCAGCAGTCCCAGACCGTCGGATACGCAGTATTTT,CASSPRPSDTQYF
TRBV30,TRBD2,.,TRBJ2-1,TGTGCCTGGGGCCCTGGGCGGGGGTACAATGAGCAGTTCTTC,CAWGPGRGYNEQFF
TRBV18,.,once,TRBJ2-5,TGTGCCAGCTCACCGTTAGTGTTAGGCCCGAGACATGAGACCCAGTACTTC,CASSPLVLGPRHETQYF
TRBV28,TRBD2,.,TRBJ2-3,TGTGCCAGCAGTTTACCGGGAGGGGGAGCAGTTAATACGCAGTATTTT,CASSLPGGGAVNTQYF
TRBV6-4,.,.,TRBJ1-1,TGTGCCAGCAGTGTAGAGTTGAACACTGAAGCTTTCTTT,CASSVELNTEAFF
TRBV28,.,.,TRBJ1-2,TGTGCCAGCAGACAGGCCGACTATGGCTACACCTTC,CASRQADYGYTF
TRBV25-1,.,.,TRBJ2-2,TGTGCCAGCAGGCCTCCTTCGTCCATGAACACCGGGGAGCTGTTTTTT,CASRPPSSMNTGELFF
TRBV28,.,once,TRBJ1-5,TGTGCCAGCATTGGGTCAGGGAGGAATCAGCCCCAGCATTTT,CASIGSGRNQPQHF